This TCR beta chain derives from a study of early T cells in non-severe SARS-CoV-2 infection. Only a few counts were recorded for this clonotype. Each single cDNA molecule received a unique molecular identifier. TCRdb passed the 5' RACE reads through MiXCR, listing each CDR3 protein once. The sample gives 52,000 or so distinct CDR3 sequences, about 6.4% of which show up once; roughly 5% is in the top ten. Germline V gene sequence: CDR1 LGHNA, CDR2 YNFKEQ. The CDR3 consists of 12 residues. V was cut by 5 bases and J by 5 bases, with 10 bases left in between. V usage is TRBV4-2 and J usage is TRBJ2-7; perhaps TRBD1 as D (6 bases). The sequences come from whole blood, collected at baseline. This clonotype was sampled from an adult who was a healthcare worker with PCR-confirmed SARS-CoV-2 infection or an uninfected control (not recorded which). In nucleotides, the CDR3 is TGTGCCAGCAGCGAAGCAGGGGACGAGCAGTACTTC. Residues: CASSEAGDEQYF.